This T cell receptor (beta chain) was recorded in a study of shared clonotypes between healthy human individuals. Across the study: Each donor's CD8 memory used one plate, CD8 naive two, each CD4 subset three.

The study drew all its donors from Caucasian adults living in Nashville, Tennessee. CD45RA+ naive and CD45RA-negative memory subsets were separated from CD4+ cells. V shed 2 bases and J 2 bases; nucleotides not matched to a gene: 5. The germline V gene encodes CDR1 SGHTA and CDR2 FQGNSA. CDR3 length: 15 residues. Several immunoSEQ 96-well plates shared each subset's DNA, each plate a replicate. Assay used: immunoSEQ multiplex PCR; TCRdb lists only in-frame clones, some missing. Altogether roughly 1,500,000 clones are present, approximately 98% being singletons, with the ten largest covering roughly 0.42%.

J is TRBJ1-2 and V is TRBV7-2; 7 positions agree with TRBD1. The sequenced material came from naive CD4+ T cells sorted from blood. The subset was: CD45RA+ positively selected. The TCR sequence derives from a man younger than 45 in good health. The CDR3 DNA sequence: TGTGCCAGCAGCTTAAACCAGGGGGGGAACTATGGCTACACCTTC. It yields the protein CASSLNQGGNYGYTF.